Listed here is a single TCR beta chain. Its target is not known. The sample belongs to a study of blood T cells in healthy people across ages. Across the whole study: Per two T cells, about one barcoded beta molecule was captured through template switching.

This CDR3 contains 13 residues. V shed 8 bases and J shed 7 bases, with 14 bases lying between them. The germline CDR1 and CDR2 sequences are ENHRY and SYGVKD. For the second PCR, which ran for roughly 7 to 11 cycles, a sample-barcoded 5' primer and a J-beta primer mix were used. TCRdb processed the 5' RACE reads anew with MiXCR; each CDR3 protein has one entry. The table lists 1.5 million or so distinct CDR3 sequences, around 42% of them singletons. The study, taken as a whole, reports: Whereas aged donors had fewer naive CD4+ cells, long-lived donors had more of them and higher diversity. Diversity of TCR beta correlated strongly with naive T cell percentage.

The gene calls are TRBV10-3 and TRBJ1-4; D remains unclear. The receptor was isolated from a woman under 30 in good health. Sequencing was performed on blood. The CDR3 reads CAIGLEASEKLFF. DNA for the CDR3: TGTGCCATCGGGCTTGAAGCGTCTGAAAAACTGTTTTTT.